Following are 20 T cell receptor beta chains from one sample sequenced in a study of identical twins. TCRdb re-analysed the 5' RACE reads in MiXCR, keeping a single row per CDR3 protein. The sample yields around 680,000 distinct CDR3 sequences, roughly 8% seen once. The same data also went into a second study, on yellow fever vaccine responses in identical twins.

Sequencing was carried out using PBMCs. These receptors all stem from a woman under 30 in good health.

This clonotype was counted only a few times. CDR3 protein: CASRGGSSGLAQIQETQYF. The CDR3 nucleotides read TGTGCCAGCAGGGGCGGATCGTCGGGACTAGCGCAAATCCAAGAGACCCAGTACTTC. This rearrangement joins TRBV11-2 to TRBJ2-5; TRBD2 matches at 10 bases. Germline CDR1 is SGHAT and CDR2 is FQNNGV. Trimming cost V 6 bases and J 1 base; bases outside gene matches: 17. CDR3 length equals 19 residues.

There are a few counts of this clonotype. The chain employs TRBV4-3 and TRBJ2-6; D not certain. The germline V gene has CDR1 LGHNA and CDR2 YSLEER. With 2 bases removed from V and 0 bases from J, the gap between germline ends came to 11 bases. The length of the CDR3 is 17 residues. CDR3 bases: TGCGCCAGCAGCCAAATATCAGGATCCTCTGGGGCCAACGTCCTGACTTTC. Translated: CASSQISGSSGANVLTF.

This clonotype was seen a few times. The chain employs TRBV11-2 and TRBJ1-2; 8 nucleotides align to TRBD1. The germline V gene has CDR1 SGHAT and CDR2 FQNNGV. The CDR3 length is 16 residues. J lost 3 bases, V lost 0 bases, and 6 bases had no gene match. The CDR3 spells CASSLDLAGGYYGYTF. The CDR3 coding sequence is TGTGCCAGCAGCTTAGATCTCGCAGGGGGCTACTATGGCTACACCTTC.

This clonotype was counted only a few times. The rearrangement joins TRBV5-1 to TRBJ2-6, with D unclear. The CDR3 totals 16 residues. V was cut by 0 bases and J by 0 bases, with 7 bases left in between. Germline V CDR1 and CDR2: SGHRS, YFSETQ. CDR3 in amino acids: CASSLGHYSGANVLTF. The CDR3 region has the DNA TGCGCCAGCAGCTTGGGACACTACTCTGGGGCCAACGTCCTGACTTTC.

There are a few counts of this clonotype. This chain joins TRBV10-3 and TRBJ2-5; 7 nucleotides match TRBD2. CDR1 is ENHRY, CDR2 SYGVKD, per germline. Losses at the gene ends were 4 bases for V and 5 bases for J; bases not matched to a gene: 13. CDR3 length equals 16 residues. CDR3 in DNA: TGTGCCATCAGTGGGGTAGCGGGCCAACTGGGTGAGACCCAGTACTTC. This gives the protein CAISGVAGQLGETQYF.

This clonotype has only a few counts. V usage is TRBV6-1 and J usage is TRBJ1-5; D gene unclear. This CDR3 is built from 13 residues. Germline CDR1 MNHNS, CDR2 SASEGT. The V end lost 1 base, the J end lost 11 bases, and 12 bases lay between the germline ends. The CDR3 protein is CASSEGPLRTQHF. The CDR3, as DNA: TGTGCCAGCAGTGAAGGCCCATTAAGGACCCAGCATTTT.

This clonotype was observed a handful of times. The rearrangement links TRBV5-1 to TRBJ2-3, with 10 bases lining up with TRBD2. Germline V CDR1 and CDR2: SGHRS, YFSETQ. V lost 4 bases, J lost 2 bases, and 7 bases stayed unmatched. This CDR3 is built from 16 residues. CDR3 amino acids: CASSLGLALNTDTQYF. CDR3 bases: TGCGCCAGCAGCCTGGGACTAGCGTTAAACACAGATACGCAGTATTTT.

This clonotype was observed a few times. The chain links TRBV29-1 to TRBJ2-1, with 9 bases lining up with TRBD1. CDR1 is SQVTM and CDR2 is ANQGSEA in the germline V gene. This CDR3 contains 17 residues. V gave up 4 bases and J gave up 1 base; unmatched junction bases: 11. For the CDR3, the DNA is TGCAGCGTTGGGGGTTTTTGGGACAGGGAGTCCTACAATGAGCAGTTCTTC. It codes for CSVGGFWDRESYNEQFF.

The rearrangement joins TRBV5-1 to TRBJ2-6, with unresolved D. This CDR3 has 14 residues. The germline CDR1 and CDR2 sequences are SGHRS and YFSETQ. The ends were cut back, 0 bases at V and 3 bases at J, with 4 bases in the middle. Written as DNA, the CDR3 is TGCGCCAGCAGCTTGGTGTTTGGGGCCAACGTCCTGACTTTC. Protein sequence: CASSLVFGANVLTF.

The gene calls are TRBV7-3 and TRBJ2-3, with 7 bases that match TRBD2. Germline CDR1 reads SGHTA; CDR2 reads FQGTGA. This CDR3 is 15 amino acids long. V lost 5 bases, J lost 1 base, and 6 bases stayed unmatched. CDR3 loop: CASSPRGERTDTQYF. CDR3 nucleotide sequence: TGTGCCAGCAGCCCTCGGGGGGAGCGCACAGATACGCAGTATTTT.

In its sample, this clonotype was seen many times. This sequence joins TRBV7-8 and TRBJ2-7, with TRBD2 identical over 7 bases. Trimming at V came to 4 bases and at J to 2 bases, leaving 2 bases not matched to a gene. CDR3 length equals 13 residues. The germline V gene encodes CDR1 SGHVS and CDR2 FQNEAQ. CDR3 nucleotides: TGTGCCAGCAGCTGGGGAGGGACCTACGAGCAGTACTTC. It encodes CASSWGGTYEQYF.

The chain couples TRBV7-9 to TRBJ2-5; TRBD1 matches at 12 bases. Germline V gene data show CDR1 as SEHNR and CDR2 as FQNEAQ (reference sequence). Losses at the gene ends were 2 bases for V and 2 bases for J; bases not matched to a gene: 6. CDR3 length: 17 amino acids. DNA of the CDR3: TGTGCCAGCAGCTTAAACCGGGACAGGGGGCATCAAGAGACCCAGTACTTC. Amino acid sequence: CASSLNRDRGHQETQYF.

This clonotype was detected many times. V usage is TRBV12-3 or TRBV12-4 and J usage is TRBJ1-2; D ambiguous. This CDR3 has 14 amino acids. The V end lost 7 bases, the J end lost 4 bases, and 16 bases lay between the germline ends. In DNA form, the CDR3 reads TGTGCCAGCACCCCTGGGAGGGCCACCTATGGCTACACCTTC. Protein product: CASTPGRATYGYTF.

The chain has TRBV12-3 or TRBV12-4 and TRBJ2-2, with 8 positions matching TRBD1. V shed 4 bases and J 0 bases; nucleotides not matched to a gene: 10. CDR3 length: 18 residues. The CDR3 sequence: CASSSVYRTGTNTGELFF. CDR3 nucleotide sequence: TGTGCCAGCAGTTCAGTGTATAGGACAGGGACGAACACCGGGGAGCTGTTTTTT.

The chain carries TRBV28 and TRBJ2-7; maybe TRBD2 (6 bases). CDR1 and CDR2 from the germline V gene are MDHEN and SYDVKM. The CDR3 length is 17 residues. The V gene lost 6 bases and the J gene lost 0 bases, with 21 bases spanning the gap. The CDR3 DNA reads TGTGCCAGCAGACTAGCCGGAACAGGACTACTCTCCTACGAGCAGTACTTC. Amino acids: CASRLAGTGLLSYEQYF.

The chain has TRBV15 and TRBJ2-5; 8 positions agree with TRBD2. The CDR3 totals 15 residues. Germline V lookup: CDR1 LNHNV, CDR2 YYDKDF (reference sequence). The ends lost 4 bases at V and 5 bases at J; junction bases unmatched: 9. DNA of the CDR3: TGTGCCACCAGCACAGATAGCGGGGCGGGCGAGACCCAGTACTTC. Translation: CATSTDSGAGETQYF. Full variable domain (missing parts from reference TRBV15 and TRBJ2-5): DAMVIQNPRYQVTQFGKPVTLSCSQTLNHNVMYWYQQKSSQAPKLLFHYYDKDFNNEADTPDNFQSRRPNTSFCFLDIRSPGLGDTAMYLCATSTDSGAGETQYFGPGTRLLVL.

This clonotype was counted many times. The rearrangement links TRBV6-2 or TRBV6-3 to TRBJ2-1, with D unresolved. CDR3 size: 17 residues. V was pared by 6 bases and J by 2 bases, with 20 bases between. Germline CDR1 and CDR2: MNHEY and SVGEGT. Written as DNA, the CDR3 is TGTGCCAGCAGCCTCAATAAAGACTCACGAACCTACAATGAGCAGTTCTTC. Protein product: CASSLNKDSRTYNEQFF.

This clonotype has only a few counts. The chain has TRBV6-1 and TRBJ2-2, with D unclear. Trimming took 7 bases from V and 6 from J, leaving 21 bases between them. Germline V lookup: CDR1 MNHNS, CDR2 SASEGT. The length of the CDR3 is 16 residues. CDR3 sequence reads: CASTSLTPRSAGELFF. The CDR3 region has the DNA TGTGCCAGCACCTCACTGACTCCTAGGAGTGCCGGGGAGCTGTTTTTT.

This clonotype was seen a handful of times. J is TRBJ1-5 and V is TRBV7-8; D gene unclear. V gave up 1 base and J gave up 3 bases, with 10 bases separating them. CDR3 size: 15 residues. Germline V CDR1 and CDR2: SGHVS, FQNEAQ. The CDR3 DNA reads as TGTGCCAGCAGCTTAGTGGGTCAGGACAATCAGCCCCAGCATTTT. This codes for CASSLVGQDNQPQHF.

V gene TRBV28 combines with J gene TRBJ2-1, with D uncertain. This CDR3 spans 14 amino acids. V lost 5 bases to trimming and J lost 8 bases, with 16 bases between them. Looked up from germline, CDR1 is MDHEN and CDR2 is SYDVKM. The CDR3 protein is CASSRPVIVDEQFF. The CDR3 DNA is TGTGCCAGCAGTCGGCCCGTGATAGTCGATGAGCAGTTCTTC.